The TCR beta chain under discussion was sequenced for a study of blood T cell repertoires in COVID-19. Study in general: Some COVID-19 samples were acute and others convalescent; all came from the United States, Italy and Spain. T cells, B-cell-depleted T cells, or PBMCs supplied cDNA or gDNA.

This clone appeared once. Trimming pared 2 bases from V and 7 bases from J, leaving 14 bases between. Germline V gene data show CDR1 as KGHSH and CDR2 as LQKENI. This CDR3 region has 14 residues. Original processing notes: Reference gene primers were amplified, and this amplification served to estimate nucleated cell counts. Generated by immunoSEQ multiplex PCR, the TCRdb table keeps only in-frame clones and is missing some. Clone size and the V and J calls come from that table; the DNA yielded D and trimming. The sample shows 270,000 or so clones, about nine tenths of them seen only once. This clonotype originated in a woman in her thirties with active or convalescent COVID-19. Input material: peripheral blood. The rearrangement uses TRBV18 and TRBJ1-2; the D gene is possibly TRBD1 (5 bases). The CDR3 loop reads CASSPEMGLSGYTF. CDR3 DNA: TGTGCCAGCTCACCAGAGATGGGGCTGAGTGGCTACACCTTC.